This T cell receptor (beta chain) emerged from a study of blood T cell repertoires in COVID-19. About the research overall: Nucleic acid was either cDNA or gDNA, and it came from T cells, B-cell-depleted T cells, or PBMCs.

The junction had 1 base not matched to a gene; V was cut back by 5 bases and J by 3 bases. CDR1 is LNHNV, CDR2 YYDKDF, per germline (reference sequence). The CDR3 is 12 amino acids. This table comes from immunoSEQ multiplex PCR, and its TCRdb copy is limited to in-frame clones, with some not included. The data show 150,000 to 200,000 clones, with 80% to 90% seen just once and approximately 2% held by the top ten. The rearrangement uses TRBV15 and TRBJ2-7; 7 bases map to TRBD2. Sequencing used peripheral blood. The receptor was isolated from a man between 18 and 35 years old who had recovered from COVID-19. CDR3 in amino acids: CATSRDYYEQYF. CDR3 sequence (DNA): TGTGCCACCAGCCGGGACTACTACGAGCAGTACTTC. Complete variable domain (other parts from reference TRBV15 and TRBJ2-7): DAMVIQNPRYQVTQFGKPVTLSCSQTLNHNVMYWYQQKSSQAPKLLFHYYDKDFNNEADTPDNFQSRRPNTSFCFLDIRSPGLGDTAMYLCATSRDYYEQYFGPGTRLTVT.